This T cell receptor (beta chain) emerged from a study of T cell responses to AZD1222 COVID-19 vaccine. Here immunoSEQ multiplex PCR was the method, and the copy in TCRdb shows in-frame clones only, minus some. The sample includes 150,000 to 200,000 clones, approximately 91% of them seen just once. The germline gives CDR1 LNHDA, CDR2 SQIVND (reference sequence). This CDR3 has 13 amino acids. Trimming stripped 3 bases from V and 3 bases from J, with 9 bases between. This TCR was recovered from an adult who received the AZD1222 COVID-19 vaccine. The specimen was peripheral blood, collected 28 days after the second AZD1222 dose. The gene calls are TRBV19 and TRBJ2-7; the D gene is possibly TRBD2 (5 bases). The CDR3 DNA is TGTGCCAGTAGTATCGGACTGGACTACGAGCAGTACTTC. It encodes CASSIGLDYEQYF. Drawing the rest from reference TRBV19 and TRBJ2-7, the complete variable domain is DGGITQSPKYLFRKEGQNVTLSCEQNLNHDAMYWYRQDPGQGLRLIYYSQIVNDFQKGDIAEGYSVSREKKESFPLTVTSAQKNPTAFYLCASSIGLDYEQYFGPGTRLTVT.